Presented here are 5 T cell receptor beta chains from one specimen sequenced in a study of shared clonotypes between healthy human individuals. Clones were sequenced by immunoSEQ multiplex PCR, and TCRdb holds only the in-frame ones, with some missing. The data contain millions of clones, 85% to 95% of them singletons. The sequencing input was naive CD4+ T cells sorted from blood. Subset indicated: CD45RA+ positively selected. Receptors originate from a man between 18 and 35 years old in good health.

J is TRBJ1-6 and V is TRBV5-1; 8 bases fit TRBD1. CDR3 length equals 13 residues. Germline lookup yields CDR1 SGHRS and CDR2 YFSETQ. Trimming at V came to 1 base and at J to 14 bases, leaving 5 bases not matched to a gene. The CDR3 DNA sequence: TGCGCCAGCAGCTTGTCGGGGACAGGTACCCTCCACTTT. It specifies CASSLSGTGTLHF.

This chain connects TRBV7-9 to TRBJ1-4, with D perhaps TRBD1 (6 bases). V dropped 5 bases and J dropped 8 bases, with 15 bases sitting between them. In germline, CDR1 is SEHNR, CDR2 FQNEAQ (reference sequence). The CDR3 covers 14 residues. This CDR3 is CASSLLTGWEKLFF. The CDR3 nucleotides are TGTGCCAGCAGCCTCTTGACAGGATGGGAAAAACTGTTTTTT.

This chain uses TRBV6-1 with TRBJ2-1, with D unresolved. Trimming took 2 bases from V and 6 from J, leaving 11 bases between them. The CDR3 extends over 14 amino acids. From germline, CDR1 is MNHNS and CDR2 SASEGT. The chain's CDR3 is CASSEIGRVNEQFF. For the CDR3, the DNA is TGTGCCAGCAGTGAAATAGGTAGGGTCAATGAGCAGTTCTTC.

The gene calls are TRBV4-1 and TRBJ2-2, with D perhaps TRBD2 (6 bases). This CDR3 has 15 residues. Per the germline V gene, CDR1 is MGHRA and CDR2 is YSYEKL. Trimming cost V 0 bases and J 3 bases, with 8 bases left between them. The CDR3 nucleotides read TGCGCCAGCAGCCAAGAAGGAGGGTACACCGGGGAGCTGTTTTTT. Translation gives CASSQEGGYTGELFF.

This clone was observed once. The V and J genes are TRBV5-6 and TRBJ1-2; tentative D call: TRBD1 (6 bases). Trimming cost V 0 bases and J 5 bases, with 14 bases left between them. Germline V lookup: CDR1 SGHDT, CDR2 YYEEEE. The CDR3 spans 15 residues. The CDR3 reads CASSLGARQGYGYTF. In nucleotides, the CDR3 is TGTGCCAGCAGCTTGGGAGCGAGGCAGGGGTATGGCTACACCTTC.